This TCR beta chain was found in a study of graft-versus-host responses after intestinal transplantation. Study as a whole: Those transplanted obtained multivisceral, liver-intestinal, or isolated intestinal grafts. Each patient got anti-thymocyte globulin induction, then tacrolimus and steroids for three to four years.

Notes on this clone: Antigen specificity is unknown.

Measured with immunoSEQ multiplex PCR; TCRdb has only the in-frame clones, and not every one. The sample holds under 80,000 clones; roughly 90% are singletons and the top ten take approximately 0.64%. The CDR3 has 12 amino acids. With 5 bases removed from V and 2 bases from J, the gap between germline ends came to 5 bases. CDR1 is SGHAT and CDR2 is FQNNGV in the germline V gene. Regarding the study as a whole: Recipient bone marrow held GvH clones, some seen earlier in ileum or blood. Early post-transplant declines in HvG were associated with peak levels of circulating GvH clones.

The sequence derives from a human patient who received an intestinal transplant, so some T cells may come from the graft donor. The V gene is TRBV11-2, the J gene TRBJ2-3; D gene uncertain. The sample here was PBMCs, taken 98 days after intestinal transplantation. CDR3 sequence (DNA): TGTGCCAGCAGCCCCACCACAGATACGCAGTATTTT. Translating it yields CASSPTTDTQYF.